This TCR beta chain was recovered during a study of graft-versus-host responses after intestinal transplantation. As to this clone: No antigen is known for it.

Profiling relied on immunoSEQ multiplex PCR, and the TCRdb table lists in-frame clones only, not all of them. The sample holds about 81,000 clones; around 90% are singletons and the top ten take approximately 0.33%. Trimming took off 0 bases at V and 2 bases at J, with 11 bases between the two ends. Per the germline V gene, CDR1 is MNHEY and CDR2 is SVGAGI. The CDR3 length is 16 residues. Sequences were derived from unstimulated CD4+ T cells sorted from spleen or lymph node cells, sampled before intestinal transplant. The clonotype originates from a human donor who received an intestinal transplant. This chain connects TRBV6-5 to TRBJ2-1; weak D call: TRBD1 (5 bases). The CDR3 spells CASSYSAGPPYNEQFF. CDR3 sequence (DNA): TGTGCCAGCAGTTACTCAGCAGGGCCCCCCTACAATGAGCAGTTCTTC.